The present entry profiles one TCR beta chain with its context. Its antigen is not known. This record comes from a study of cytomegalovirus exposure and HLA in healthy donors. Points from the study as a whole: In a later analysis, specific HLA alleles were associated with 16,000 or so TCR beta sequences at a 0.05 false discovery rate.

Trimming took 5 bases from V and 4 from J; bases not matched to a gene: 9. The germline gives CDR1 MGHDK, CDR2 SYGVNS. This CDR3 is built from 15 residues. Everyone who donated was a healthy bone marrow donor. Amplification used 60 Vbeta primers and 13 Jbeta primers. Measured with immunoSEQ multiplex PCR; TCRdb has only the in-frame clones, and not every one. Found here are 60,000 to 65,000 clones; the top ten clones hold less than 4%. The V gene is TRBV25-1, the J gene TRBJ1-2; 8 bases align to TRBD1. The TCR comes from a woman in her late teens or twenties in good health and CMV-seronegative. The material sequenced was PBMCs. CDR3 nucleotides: TGTGCCAGCAGTCCCCGACAGGGGATGGTCTATGGCTACACCTTC. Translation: CASSPRQGMVYGYTF.